The rows below give T cell receptor beta chains drawn from one sample of a study of T-cell reconstitution after alpha-beta-depleted transplantation in children. A single record per CDR3 protein comes from TCRdb applying MiXCR to the PCR reads. The sample has a few hundred thousand distinct CDR3 sequences, approximately 6.9% seen once; the top ten hold 5.5%. The material sequenced was PBMCs, taken before TCRalphabeta/CD19-depleted stem cell transplant. These receptors originate from a boy aged 2-15 years with acute lymphoblastic leukemia, due to receive a stem cell transplant. Each CDR3 is given with its conserved first and last residue. The order of the fields is V gene, D gene, CDR3 length, clone size, J gene, CDR3 DNA, CDR3 protein. A D gene is named only where the DNA matches it firmly. Clone size is stated in some rows and not others, as once, few, many or a class when expanded.

V gene: TRBV12-3/TRBV12-4; D gene: -; CDR3 length: 13; clone size: -; J gene: TRBJ1-4; CDR3 DNA: TGTGCCAGCAGTTTAGTTATGAGGGAGAAACTGTTTTTT; CDR3 protein: CASSLVMREKLFF
V gene: TRBV3-1; D gene: -; CDR3 length: 13; clone size: -; J gene: TRBJ1-5; CDR3 DNA: TGTGCCAGCAGCCAGGGGCCGCGGCAGCCCCAGCATTTT; CDR3 protein: CASSQGPRQPQHF
V gene: TRBV20-1; D gene: TRBD2; CDR3 length: 14; clone size: many; J gene: TRBJ2-3; CDR3 DNA: TGCAGTGCTAGAGTAGGAGCGGGAGGTGATACGCAGTATTTT; CDR3 protein: CSARVGAGGDTQYF
V gene: TRBV25-1; D gene: -; CDR3 length: 14; clone size: many; J gene: TRBJ1-2; CDR3 DNA: TGTGCCAGCAGTGAAGCCCCAGGGATCTATGGCTACACCTTC; CDR3 protein: CASSEAPGIYGYTF
V gene: TRBV5-5; D gene: -; CDR3 length: 18; clone size: many; J gene: TRBJ2-1; CDR3 DNA: TGTGCCAGCAGCCCGACCGACTCCGGGTATAGCTCCTACAATGAGCAGTTCTTC; CDR3 protein: CASSPTDSGYSSYNEQFF
V gene: TRBV12-3/TRBV12-4; D gene: TRBD1; CDR3 length: 12; clone size: many; J gene: TRBJ2-4; CDR3 DNA: TGTGCCAGCAGTCCCGACAGGGCGATTCAGTACTTC; CDR3 protein: CASSPDRAIQYF
V gene: TRBV16; D gene: -; CDR3 length: 17; clone size: few; J gene: TRBJ1-6; CDR3 DNA: TGTGCCAGCAGCCAATTCGGGTCAGGGGTAAAAAATTCACCCCTCCACTTT; CDR3 protein: CASSQFGSGVKNSPLHF
V gene: TRBV18; D gene: -; CDR3 length: 16; clone size: many; J gene: TRBJ2-5; CDR3 DNA: TGTGCCAGCTCACCATCAGGGGTAGGGACCGAAGAGACCCAGTACTTC; CDR3 protein: CASSPSGVGTEETQYF
V gene: TRBV24-1; D gene: TRBD2; CDR3 length: 19; clone size: many; J gene: TRBJ2-1; CDR3 DNA: TGTGCCACCAGTGATTCGGGACTAGCGGGGGCCACATCCTACAATGAGCAGTTCTTC; CDR3 protein: CATSDSGLAGATSYNEQFF
V gene: TRBV28; D gene: TRBD1; CDR3 length: 14; clone size: few; J gene: TRBJ1-2; CDR3 DNA: TGTGCCAGCAGTCTTCCGGGACAGGCGGAAGGCTACACCTTC; CDR3 protein: CASSLPGQAEGYTF
V gene: TRBV28; D gene: TRBD1; CDR3 length: 15; clone size: -; J gene: TRBJ1-2; CDR3 DNA: TGTGCCAGCAGCCCGGGACAGGGGGCGGCTTCTGGCTACACCTTC; CDR3 protein: CASSPGQGAASGYTF
V gene: TRBV28; D gene: -; CDR3 length: 15; clone size: many; J gene: TRBJ2-5; CDR3 DNA: TGTGCCAGCAGTTTCTCCCGCGGGGGCGGAGAGACCCAGTACTTC; CDR3 protein: CASSFSRGGGETQYF
V gene: TRBV27; D gene: -; CDR3 length: 14; clone size: few; J gene: TRBJ2-7; CDR3 DNA: TGTGCCAGCAGTCCAAGGCAGGGTGAGGGCGAGCAGTACTTC; CDR3 protein: CASSPRQGEGEQYF
V gene: TRBV20-1; D gene: TRBD1; CDR3 length: 11; clone size: -; J gene: TRBJ1-2; CDR3 DNA: TGCAGTGCTTCCGGGACAGGGAGGCCGCCCTTC; CDR3 protein: CSASGTGRPPF
V gene: TRBV28; D gene: TRBD2; CDR3 length: 18; clone size: many; J gene: TRBJ2-2; CDR3 DNA: TGTGCCAGCAGTTTTCGGACTCGCGGGGGGACCGACACCGGGGAGCTGTTTTTT; CDR3 protein: CASSFRTRGGTDTGELFF
V gene: TRBV5-8; D gene: TRBD2; CDR3 length: 16; clone size: few; J gene: TRBJ2-3; CDR3 DNA: TGTGCCAGCAGCTCGGGACTAGCGGGAGAGGCAGATACGCAGTATTTT; CDR3 protein: CASSSGLAGEADTQYF